This passage covers 5 T cell receptor beta chains from one sample sequenced in a study of shared clonotypes between healthy human individuals. Sequenced by immunoSEQ multiplex PCR; TCRdb stores in-frame clones only, minus some. The top ten clones hold over 0.12% of a sample with a few million clones, approximately 90% of them seen once. Sequences were obtained from naive CD4+ T cells sorted from blood. The subset: CD45RA+ positively selected. The source of these receptors is a young man in good health.

This clone came up a few times. Other DNA variants within this sample encode the same CDR3. This sequence joins TRBV30 and TRBJ1-1; D is undetermined. The CDR3 length is 12 residues. Trimming pared 3 bases from V and 1 base from J, leaving 6 bases between. Germline lookup yields CDR1 GTSNPN and CDR2 SVGIG (reference sequence). The CDR3 protein is CAWRSENTEAFF. Here the CDR3 DNA reads TGTGCCTGGAGGTCCGAGAACACTGAAGCTTTCTTT.

The rearrangement links TRBV14 to TRBJ2-2; TRBD2 aligns across 8 bases. V shed 4 bases, J shed 5 bases, and the junction held 9 bases outside the gene matches. Germline V CDR1 and CDR2: SGHDN, FVKESK. The CDR3 is made up of 16 amino acids. CDR3 loop: CASSLLAGGITGELFF. The CDR3 coding sequence is TGTGCCAGCAGCCTTCTTGCGGGAGGTATAACCGGGGAGCTGTTTTTT. Together with reference TRBV14 and TRBJ2-2, the CDR3 gives the full variable domain: EAGVTQFPSHSVIEKGQTVTLRCDPISGHDNLYWYRRVMGKEIKFLLHFVKESKQDESGMPNNRFLAERTGGTYSTLKVQPAELEDSGVYFCASSLLAGGITGELFFGEGSRLTVL.

V and J are TRBV23-1 and TRBJ1-4; D remains ambiguous. TRBV23-1 is an ORF; its function is uncertain. Trimming stripped 6 bases from V and 6 bases from J, with 14 bases between. The CDR3 sequence is 14 residues long. The CDR3 sequence is CASRGPGEDEKLFF. CDR3 DNA sequence: TGCGCCAGCAGGGGTCCGGGTGAGGATGAAAAACTGTTTTTT.

Turning to this clone: Other DNA variants within this sample encode the same CDR3. V usage is TRBV29-1 and J usage is TRBJ2-7; 7 nucleotides line up with TRBD2. Losses at the gene ends were 1 base for V and 4 bases for J; bases not matched to a gene: 4. Germline V gene sequence: CDR1 SQVTM, CDR2 ANQGSEA. The CDR3 covers 13 residues. As DNA, the CDR3 is TGCAGCGTTGAAGGCCAGGGAGGGTACGAGCAGTACTTC. Amino acids: CSVEGQGGYEQYF.

This chain joins TRBV11-2 and TRBJ2-1; 11 bases fit TRBD2. The CDR3 length is 13 residues. CDR1 and CDR2 (germline): SGHAT, FQNNGV. With V trimmed by 2 bases and J by 13 bases, 4 bases remained unmatched. This chain's CDR3 is CASSLIAGGPQFF. CDR3 nucleotides: TGTGCCAGCAGCTTAATAGCGGGAGGGCCCCAGTTCTTC.